These 15 T cell receptor beta chains originate from one sample sequenced in a study of control samples from healthy donors and cancer patients. Assay used: immunoSEQ multiplex PCR; TCRdb lists only in-frame clones, some missing. Of 90,000 or so clones in the sample, about 82% are singletons; the top ten hold 15% to 20%. The material sequenced was blood. The source is a young man in good health.

The chain employs TRBV5-1 and TRBJ2-2; TRBD1 aligns across 11 bases. Looked up from germline, CDR1 is SGHRS and CDR2 is YFSETQ. CDR3 length equals 16 residues. The V gene end was trimmed by 3 bases and the J gene end by 7 bases; junction bases not matched to a gene: 8. CDR3 protein: CASSSRTGGAYGELFF. The CDR3 DNA follows: TGCGCCAGCAGCTCCCGGACAGGGGGCGCATACGGGGAGCTGTTTTTT.

The chain carries TRBV7-2 and TRBJ1-2; the D gene is possibly TRBD1 (6 bases). Trimming took off 1 base at V and 4 bases at J, with 16 bases between the two ends. The CDR3 sequence is 16 residues long. From germline, CDR1 is SGHTA and CDR2 FQGNSA. The CDR3 DNA follows: TGTGCCAGCAGCTTAGATCGGGGGCCTGGGGGCTATGGCTACACCTTC. Translating it yields CASSLDRGPGGYGYTF.

The J gene is TRBJ2-3, the V gene TRBV5-1, with 8 bases fitting TRBD1. This CDR3 has 15 residues. Germline V gives CDR1 SGHRS, CDR2 YFSETQ. V shed 4 bases and J 0 bases; nucleotides not matched to a gene: 4. The CDR3 is CASSRDRTSTDTQYF. The CDR3 nucleotides are TGCGCCAGCAGCCGGGACAGGACTAGCACAGATACGCAGTATTTT.

The rearrangement links TRBV6-1 to TRBJ1-1; D possibly corresponds to TRBD1 (5 bases). The CDR3 runs to 14 residues. Germline-derived CDR1 and CDR2 are MNHNS and SASEGT. The ends were cut back, 3 bases at V and 7 bases at J, with 15 bases in the middle. This chain's CDR3 is CASSESVAGGEAFF. The CDR3 region has the DNA TGTGCCAGCAGTGAGTCCGTAGCTGGGGGTGAAGCTTTCTTT.

At least ten counts were recorded for this clone. At the DNA level, this CDR3 is encoded by other sequences in the same sample as well. V and J are TRBV24-1 and TRBJ1-1, with no clear D. The germline V gene has CDR1 KGHDR and CDR2 SFDVKD. This CDR3 is built from 12 residues. Trimming shortened V by 5 bases and J by 1 base, and 4 bases separated the two germline ends. The CDR3 sequence: CATSGPNTEAFF. DNA for the CDR3: TGTGCCACCAGTGGCCCGAACACTGAAGCTTTCTTT.

This chain links TRBV6-1 with TRBJ2-7, with 16 bases fitting TRBD2. The CDR3 consists of 18 residues. J was trimmed by 7 bases and V by 2 bases; bases with no gene match: 11. CDR1 MNHNS and CDR2 SASEGT come from the germline V gene. CDR3 protein: CASSETQGLAGGPREQYF. The CDR3 coding sequence is TGTGCCAGCAGTGAAACACAGGGACTAGCGGGGGGGCCAAGGGAGCAGTACTTC.

The V and J genes are TRBV21-1 and TRBJ1-2. TRBV21-1 is a known pseudogene. This CDR3 has 16 amino acids. CDR3 sequence (DNA): TGTGCCAGCACCAGCCGGAAGGGCCTAGCTAACTATGGCTACACCTTC. It is translated as CASTSRKGLANYGYTF.

The chain joins TRBV6-5 to TRBJ1-1; D call uncertain. Trimming took 7 bases from V and 4 from J, leaving 16 bases between them. This CDR3 has 14 residues. Germline CDR1 is MNHEY and CDR2 is SVGAGI. CDR3: CASKEVLTATEAFF. In DNA form, the CDR3 reads TGTGCCAGCAAGGAAGTTTTGACGGCCACTGAAGCTTTCTTT.

A single count supports this clone. The V gene is TRBV20-1, the J gene TRBJ1-5, with D uncertain. The V and J ends lost 3 bases and 3 bases respectively, with 12 bases between them. The CDR3 contains 14 residues. CDR1 is DFQATT and CDR2 is SNEGSKA in the germline V gene (reference sequence). CDR3 nucleotide sequence: TGCAGTGCTAGTCGTCAGGCCTACAATCAGCCCCAGCATTTT. Translating it yields CSASRQAYNQPQHF.

The rearrangement joins TRBV5-5 to TRBJ2-7; no clear D gene. Trimming took 4 bases from V and 2 from J, leaving 4 bases between them. Germline-derived CDR1 and CDR2 are SGHKS and YYEKEE (reference sequence). The CDR3 is 11 amino acids. CDR3 in DNA: TGTGCCAGCAGCCCTGCCTACGAGCAGTACTTC. It specifies CASSPAYEQYF.

The rearrangement links TRBV6-2 or TRBV6-3 to TRBJ2-3; TRBD2 matches at 12 bases. The CDR3 is 16 amino acids. V was pared by 6 bases and J by 10 bases, with 14 bases of the junction left unmatched. Germline V gives CDR1 MNHEY, CDR2 SVGEGT. DNA of the CDR3: TGTGCCAGCAGCCCCCGACTAGCGGGGGCCCTCTCACCGCAGTATTTT. Protein product: CASSPRLAGALSPQYF.

CDR3: CASSLQYRGDYGYTF. Written as DNA, the CDR3 is TGTGCCAGCAGCCTACAGTACAGGGGGGACTATGGCTACACCTTC. This rearrangement joins TRBV7-9 to TRBJ1-2, with 8 bases fitting TRBD1. The CDR3 has 15 amino acids. The ends lost 5 bases at V and 3 bases at J; junction bases unmatched: 8. Germline V gene data show CDR1 as SEHNR and CDR2 as FQNEAQ (reference sequence).

This clone has more than one count but fewer than ten. The chain combines TRBV29-1 with TRBJ2-1, with D possibly being TRBD1 (7 bases). The CDR3 length is 15 residues. V lost 5 bases to trimming and J lost 8 bases, with 22 bases between them. CDR1 is SQVTM and CDR2 is ANQGSEA in the germline V gene. CDR3 nucleotide sequence: TGCAGCGTTAGGTCGGGGGAAACAGGGGATGATGAGCAGTTCTTC. The encoded protein is CSVRSGETGDDEQFF.

The chain has TRBV30 and TRBJ2-3, with D possibly being TRBD2 (7 bases). Germline CDR1 reads GTSNPN; CDR2 reads SVGIG (reference sequence). Trimming cost V 5 bases and J 1 base, with 16 bases left between them. This CDR3 comprises 15 residues. In DNA, the CDR3 is TGTGCCTGGGCCTCTGGGGGGGGCGGCACAGATACGCAGTATTTT. This sequence encodes CAWASGGGGTDTQYF.

The chain is built from TRBV11-3 and TRBJ2-7; 9 bases map to TRBD1. J lost 5 bases, V lost 5 bases, and 10 bases had no gene match. CDR3 length: 15 residues. Germline-derived CDR1 and CDR2 are SGHNT and YENEEA. CDR3 amino acids: CASSTGTGNTDEQYF. The DNA for the CDR3 is TGTGCCAGCAGCACCGGGACAGGGAACACCGACGAGCAGTACTTC.